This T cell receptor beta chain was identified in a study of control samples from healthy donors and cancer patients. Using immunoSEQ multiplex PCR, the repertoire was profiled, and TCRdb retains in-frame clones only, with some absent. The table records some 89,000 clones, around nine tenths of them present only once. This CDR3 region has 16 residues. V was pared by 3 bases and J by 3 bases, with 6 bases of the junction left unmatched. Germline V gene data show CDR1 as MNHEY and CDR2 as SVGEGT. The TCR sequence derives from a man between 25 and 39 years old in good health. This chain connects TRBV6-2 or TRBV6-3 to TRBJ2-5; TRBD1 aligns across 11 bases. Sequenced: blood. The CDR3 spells CASSYLGQGAKETQYF. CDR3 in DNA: TGTGCCAGCAGTTATCTTGGACAGGGGGCAAAAGAGACCCAGTACTTC.